The T cell receptor beta chain described here comes from a study of shared clonotypes between healthy human individuals. Donors were healthy HIV-negative adults without recently reported acute infections or vaccinations. Each replicate PCR on the sorted subsets used roughly 210 ng DNA (roughly 32,000 T cell genomes). Profiling relied on immunoSEQ multiplex PCR, and the TCRdb table lists in-frame clones only, not all of them. The sample includes about a million clones, approximately 72% of them seen just once. Concerning this clone itself: Its antigen is currently unknown.

Study-wide points: It was only blood that was sampled, and tissue repertoires likely differ. Naive subsets usually exceeded memory subsets in estimated richness.

Sequenced input: memory CD4+ T cells sorted from blood. As to subset: CD45RA-negative fraction. This sequence was found in a man aged 18-30 years in good health.

In nucleotides, the CDR3 is TGTGCCAGCTCACCAAACGCGGGGCAAGAGACCCAGTACTTC. Its translation: CASSPNAGQETQYF. The chain joins TRBV18 to TRBJ2-5; TRBD2 is a possible D gene (6 bases). Germline V lookup: CDR1 KGHSH, CDR2 LQKENI. This CDR3 is built from 14 residues. V was trimmed by 2 bases and J by 2 bases, leaving 9 bases between them. The full variable domain, completed using reference TRBV18 and TRBJ2-5, is NAGVMQNPRHLVRRRGQEARLRCSPMKGHSHVYWYRQLPEEGLKFMVYLQKENIIDESGMPKERFSAEFPKEGPSILRIQQVVRGDSAAYFCASSPNAGQETQYFGPGTRLLVL.